The rows below give T cell receptor beta chains drawn from one sample of a study of post-analysis software for immune sequencing data. TCRdb re-derived calls from the PCR reads in MiXCR, one entry per CDR3 protein. The sample records a few hundred thousand distinct CDR3 sequences, 40% to 55% being singletons. Sequences were obtained from blood. These receptor sequences come from a girl under 18 with multiple sclerosis. Both conserved end residues are part of each CDR3. A D gene is named only where the DNA matches it firmly. Size values are once, few and many counts, or a class for expanded clones, and some rows have none.

>-|TRBV24-1|TRBD1|TRBJ2-1
TGTGCCACCAGTGACCCCGGGACAGGGGATCGCAATGAGCAGTTCTTC
CATSDPGTGDRNEQFF
>-|TRBV28|-|TRBJ2-3
TGTGCCAGCAGCGATCGGGACCGCACAGATACGCAGTATTTT
CASSDRDRTDTQYF
>-|TRBV20-1|TRBD2|TRBJ2-3
TGCAGTGCTACCCTTGGGGGGGGTAGCACAGATACGCAGTATTTT
CSATLGGGSTDTQYF
>few|TRBV27|TRBD1|TRBJ1-2
TGTGCCAGCAGTTTCCCGGGACAGGGAAGTGGCTACACCTTC
CASSFPGQGSGYTF
>-|TRBV7-8|-|TRBJ1-1
TGTGCCAGCAGCCTTCCGACAGGGAACACTGAAGCTTTCTTT
CASSLPTGNTEAFF
>few|TRBV6-2/TRBV6-3|-|TRBJ1-1
TGTGCCAGCAGTTTCGGACTGATGAACACTGAAGCTTTCTTT
CASSFGLMNTEAFF
>-|TRBV9|-|TRBJ2-7
TGTGCCAGCAGCGTGGGGGGCATAGGGTCCTACGAGCAGTACTTC
CASSVGGIGSYEQYF
>-|TRBV27|-|TRBJ1-1
TGTGCCAGCAGTTTAGTCGGGGGGCAGACTGAAGCTTTCTTT
CASSLVGGQTEAFF
>-|TRBV29-1|-|TRBJ2-1
TGCAGCATTGCGAGGGGAGGCTACAATGAGCAGTTCTTC
CSIARGGYNEQFF
>few|TRBV12-5|-|TRBJ1-1
TGTGCTAGTGGTTTGGGACTGAACACTGAAGCTTTCTTT
CASGLGLNTEAFF
>-|TRBV3-1|-|TRBJ2-5
TGTGCCAGCAGCCAGAGACAAGAGACCCAGTACTTC
CASSQRQETQYF
>few|TRBV10-3|-|TRBJ2-1
TGTGCCATCAGTGAGTCATCGGCCTACCGGAATGAGCAGTTCTTC
CAISESSAYRNEQFF
>-|TRBV20-1|-|TRBJ2-1
TGCAGTGCCGGGCCGAGCGGCCTCATCTACAATGAGCAGTTCTTC
CSAGPSGLIYNEQFF
>many|TRBV25-1|-|TRBJ2-7
TGTGCCAGCTCAGAGGGGTACGAGCAGTACTTC
CASSEGYEQYF
>-|TRBV20-1|TRBD2|TRBJ2-7
TGCAGTGCTAGAACTAGCGGAGAGGACGAGCAGTACTTC
CSARTSGEDEQYF
>-|TRBV19|-|TRBJ2-5
TGTGCCAGTAGGCAGGCGGGAGAGACCCAGTACTTC
CASRQAGETQYF
>few|TRBV12-3/TRBV12-4|TRBD1|TRBJ1-2
TGTGCCAGCAGCAAGGGACAGGTAGTTGGCTATGGCTACACCTTC
CASSKGQVVGYGYTF
>-|TRBV24-1|-|TRBJ2-1
TGTGCCACCAGTGATGACCTCTACAGTGAGCAGTTCTTC
CATSDDLYSEQFF
>-|TRBV20-1|-|TRBJ2-1
TGCAGTGCGCAGACTAACGGGAGAACCTATGAGCAGTTCTTC
CSAQTNGRTYEQFF
>-|TRBV9|-|TRBJ2-7
TGTGCCAGCAGCGTGGCTGGCGAGACCTCATACGAGCAGTACTTC
CASSVAGETSYEQYF
>-|TRBV28|-|TRBJ2-6
TGTGCCAGCAGTTTACGTTTTAGCTCTGGGGCCAACGTCCTGACTTTC
CASSLRFSSGANVLTF
>-|TRBV6-5|-|TRBJ1-3
TGTGCCAGCAGTTACTCTCTGGGGGCAACTGGAAACACCATATATTTT
CASSYSLGATGNTIYF
>-|TRBV12-3/TRBV12-4|-|TRBJ1-2
TGTGCCAGCAGCCCCCGGGGGGACTATGGCTACACCTTC
CASSPRGDYGYTF
>-|TRBV4-1|-|TRBJ2-7
TGCGCCAGCAGCCCGCCCGGGTCCCACGAGCAGTACTTC
CASSPPGSHEQYF
>few|TRBV20-1|-|TRBJ2-1
TGCAGTGCTCGATCTCCTTCGGCACCAGGAGAGCAGTTCTTC
CSARSPSAPGEQFF
>once|TRBV20-1|TRBD2|TRBJ2-1
TGCAGTGCTAGACCGCCTAGCGGAGGTGAGCAGTTCTTC
CSARPPSGGEQFF
>once|TRBV20-1|TRBD1|TRBJ1-2
TGCAGTGCTAGAGTTCCGGGACAGGGAGTCAGCTACACCTTC
CSARVPGQGVSYTF
>once|TRBV20-1|-|TRBJ1-1
TGCAGTGCGACCCCAGGGAACACTGAAGCTTTCTTT
CSATPGNTEAFF
>-|TRBV3-1|-|TRBJ2-1
TGTGCCAGCAGCCAACAAGGTTGGAAAGGGTCCTACAATGAGCAGTTCTTC
CASSQQGWKGSYNEQFF
>once|TRBV20-1|TRBD2|TRBJ2-1
TGCAGTGCCAAGAGCCGGGACTACCAGAGCTCCTACAATGAGCAGTTCTTC
CSAKSRDYQSSYNEQFF
>few|TRBV5-6|-|TRBJ2-7
TGTGCCAGCAGCTTGGTGGGGGCCGAGCAGTACTTC
CASSLVGAEQYF
>once|TRBV29-1|-|TRBJ2-5
TGCAGCGTGGAGACAGGATATTGGACCCCGTACTTC
CSVETGYWTPYF